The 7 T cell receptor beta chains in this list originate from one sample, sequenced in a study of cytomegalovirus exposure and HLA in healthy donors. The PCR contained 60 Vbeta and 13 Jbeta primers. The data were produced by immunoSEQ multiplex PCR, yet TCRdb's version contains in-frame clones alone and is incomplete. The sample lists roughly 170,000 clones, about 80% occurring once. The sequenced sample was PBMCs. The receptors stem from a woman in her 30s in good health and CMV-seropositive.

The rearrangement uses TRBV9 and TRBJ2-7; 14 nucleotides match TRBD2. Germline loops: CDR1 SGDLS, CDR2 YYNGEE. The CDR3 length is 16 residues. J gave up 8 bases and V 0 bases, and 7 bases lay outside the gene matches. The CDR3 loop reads CASSVGFGTSGRQQYF. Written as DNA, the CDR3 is TGTGCCAGCAGCGTAGGTTTTGGGACTAGCGGGAGACAGCAGTACTTC.

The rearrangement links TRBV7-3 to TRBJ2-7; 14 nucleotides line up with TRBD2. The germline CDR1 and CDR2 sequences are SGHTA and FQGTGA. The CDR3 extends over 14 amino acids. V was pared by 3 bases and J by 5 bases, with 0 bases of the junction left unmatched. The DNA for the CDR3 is TGTGCCAGCAGCTTGGGACTAGCGGGGGACGAGCAGTACTTC. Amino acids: CASSLGLAGDEQYF.

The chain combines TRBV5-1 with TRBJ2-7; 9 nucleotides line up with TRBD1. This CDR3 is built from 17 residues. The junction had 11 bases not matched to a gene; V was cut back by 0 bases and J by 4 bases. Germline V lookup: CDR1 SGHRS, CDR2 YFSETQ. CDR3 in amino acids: CASSLDTGGPKEYEQYF. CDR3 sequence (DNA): TGCGCCAGCAGCTTGGATACAGGGGGCCCTAAGGAATACGAGCAGTACTTC.

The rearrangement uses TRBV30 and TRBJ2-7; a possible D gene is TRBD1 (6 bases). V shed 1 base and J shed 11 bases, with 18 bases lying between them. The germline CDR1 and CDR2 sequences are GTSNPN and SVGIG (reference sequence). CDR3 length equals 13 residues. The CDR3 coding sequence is TGTGCCTGGAGTGAGGGGACAACCTCTAAAGAGTACTTC. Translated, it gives CAWSEGTTSKEYF. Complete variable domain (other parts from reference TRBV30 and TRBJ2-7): SQTIHQWPATLVQPVGSPLSLECTVEGTSNPNLYWYRQAAGRGLQLLFYSVGIGQISSEVPQNLSASRPQDRQFILSSKKLLLSDSGFYLCAWSEGTTSKEYFGPGTRLTVT.

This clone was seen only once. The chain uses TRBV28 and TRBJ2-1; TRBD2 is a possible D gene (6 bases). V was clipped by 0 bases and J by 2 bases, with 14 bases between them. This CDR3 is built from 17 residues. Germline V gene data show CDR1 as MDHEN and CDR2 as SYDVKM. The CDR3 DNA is TGTGCCAGCAGTTTATGGGGGGGTAATTCTCCCTACAATGAGCAGTTCTTC. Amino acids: CASSLWGGNSPYNEQFF.

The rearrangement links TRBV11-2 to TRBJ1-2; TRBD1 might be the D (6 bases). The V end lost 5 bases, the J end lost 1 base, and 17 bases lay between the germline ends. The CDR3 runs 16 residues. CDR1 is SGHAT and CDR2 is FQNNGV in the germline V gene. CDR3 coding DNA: TGTGCCAGCAGCGAGGGGGTTACGGCACTTAACTATGGCTACACCTTC. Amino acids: CASSEGVTALNYGYTF.

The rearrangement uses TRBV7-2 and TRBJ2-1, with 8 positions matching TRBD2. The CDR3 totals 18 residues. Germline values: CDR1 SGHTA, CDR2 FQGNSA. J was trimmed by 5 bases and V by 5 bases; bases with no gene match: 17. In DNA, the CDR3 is TGTGCCAGCAGCCCGCGTACGGGCCGGCTAGCGGGTAACAATGAGCAGTTCTTC. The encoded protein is CASSPRTGRLAGNNEQFF.